These T cell receptor beta chains were read from a single sample in a study of blood T cells in healthy people across ages. TCRdb reprocessed the 5' RACE reads via MiXCR and lists one record per CDR3 protein. The sample holds almost 550,000 distinct CDR3 sequences, nearly 25% seen once. Separately, the same data were catalogued under a study of T cells of mothers and their children.

Sequencing used blood. These receptors all stem from a boy between 10 and 17 years old in good health. CDR3s leave out the opening cysteine and the closing phenylalanine or tryptophan. D genes are given only for firm matches.

NA	TRBV7-9	NA	ASSDRAVDNEQF
NA	TRBV28	TRBJ2-3	ATTLAGMWTQY
NA	TRBV12-3/TRBV12-4	TRBJ2-5	ASSFRPGETQY
NA	TRBV20-1	TRBJ2-5	SARERALQETQY
NA	TRBV20-1	TRBJ2-4	SARARVAKNIQY
TRBD1	TRBV12-3/TRBV12-4	NA	ASSLDGTGGNEQF
TRBD2	TRBV4-2	TRBJ2-2	ASSQVSGGPGTGELF
NA	TRBV11-2	TRBJ2-2	ASSWQTGELF
NA	TRBV7-9	TRBJ2-3	ASSYPLGKSTDTQY
NA	TRBV19	TRBJ2-4	ASGEGPVKIQY
NA	TRBV28	TRBJ2-7	ASSSALLGQY
TRBD2	TRBV4-2	TRBJ2-3	ASSQDESGLAADTQY
NA	TRBV5-1	TRBJ1-4	ASSPGWGEKLF
TRBD1	TRBV7-9	TRBJ1-1	ASSIRDREKGEAF
TRBD2	TRBV13	TRBJ2-7	ASSTGTSGSESYEQY
TRBD2	TRBV3-1	TRBJ2-3	ASSQGIGSGSGDTQY
NA	TRBV11-2	NA	ASSLPLMRHEQF
NA	TRBV5-6	TRBJ2-7	ASSLSTLYQQY
NA	TRBV7-2	TRBJ1-2	ASSLVGRDYGYT
NA	TRBV20-1	NA	SAGPHRAYEQY
NA	TRBV4-3	TRBJ2-1	ASCIGRGDEQF
NA	TRBV6-2/TRBV6-3	TRBJ2-7	ATGGGLTILSYEQY
NA	TRBV24-1	TRBJ1-2	ATQRTDNYGYT
NA	TRBV29-1	TRBJ2-7	SGGSSVSEQY
NA	TRBV7-9	TRBJ2-1	ASSLGRASHNEQF